This paragraph reports one T cell receptor beta chain. Antigen: not known. In germline, CDR1 is SGDLS, CDR2 YYNGEE. The germline V and J ends were trimmed by 4 bases and 0 bases, with 14 bases remaining between them. The length of the CDR3 is 16 residues. This entry is derived from a study of T cells in tuberculosis. Across the whole study: IGRA-negative adolescents, IGRA-positive adolescents with latent tuberculosis and adults with active tuberculosis formed this South African cohort. Study observations and caveats: Smaller alpha distances in active tuberculosis partly reflected shorter CDR3-alpha lengths. Smaller distances to GMM-specific TCRs suggested their expansion in active tuberculosis. GEM motif frequencies gave about 70% accuracy; the GMM repertoire gave 85% to 90%.

Clones were read by immunoSEQ multiplex PCR, and TCRdb kept only the in-frame ones, dropping some. The sample comprises tens of thousands of clones, nearly 97% of which are singletons, and around 2% rests with the top ten. The chain is built from TRBV9 and TRBJ2-1; possibly TRBD1 for D (5 bases). The clonotype originates from a donor aged 10-29 years with latent tuberculosis or without tuberculosis infection. Specimen: PBMCs. In DNA form, the CDR3 reads TGTGCCAGCAGCCAAGGTGGGGCGGTCTCCTACAATGAGCAGTTCTTC. Protein product: CASSQGGAVSYNEQFF.